The TCR beta chain described here comes from a study of blood T cell dynamics during melanoma immunotherapy. Germline CDR1 and CDR2: MDHEN and SYDVKM. V dropped 7 bases and J dropped 0 bases, with 12 bases sitting between them. CDR3 length: 14 residues. Profiling relied on immunoSEQ multiplex PCR, and the TCRdb table lists in-frame clones only, not all of them. This sample yields fewer than 15,000 clones, of which just over 90% are seen a single time; under 0.2% belongs to the top ten. Time point in this sample: pre-treatment baseline. This TCR derives from a human donor with melanoma. The sample here was effector memory CD8+ T cells from blood, taken from a patient treated with checkpoint blockade. The chain recombines TRBV28 with TRBJ1-1; weak D call: TRBD1 (5 bases). CDR3 sequence reads: CASTLGGMNTEAFF. The CDR3 DNA reads TGTGCCAGCACCCTCGGGGGGATGAACACTGAAGCTTTCTTT.